The 13 T cell receptor beta chains given below trace back to one sample, sequenced in a study of blood T cell repertoires in COVID-19. Clones were sequenced by immunoSEQ multiplex PCR, and TCRdb holds only the in-frame ones, with some missing. The sample carries 90,000 to 110,000 clones, 84% recorded once. Input material: peripheral blood. The receptor set was obtained from a woman between 50 and 59 years old with acute or convalescent COVID-19.

The CDR3 is CASSQGRLGSYEQYF. The CDR3 DNA follows: TGTGCCAGCAGCCAAGGCAGACTAGGTTCCTACGAGCAGTACTTC. The chain joins TRBV3-1 (or the pseudogene TRBV3-2) to TRBJ2-7; D is perhaps TRBD2 (6 bases). The V gene lost 1 base and the J gene lost 1 base, with 11 bases spanning the gap. This CDR3 is built from 15 residues. CDR1 and CDR2 (germline): LGHDT, YNNKEL (reference sequence).

The CDR3 DNA follows: TGCGCCAGCAGCTTAGGGGACACCGGGGAGCTGTTTTTT. Residues: CASSLGDTGELFF. The V call is TRBV5-1, the J call TRBJ2-2; D might be TRBD1 (5 bases). This CDR3 region has 13 residues. The germline V gene has CDR1 SGHRS and CDR2 YFSETQ. V dropped 2 bases and J dropped 3 bases, with 5 bases sitting between them. Filled out from reference TRBV5-1 and TRBJ2-2, the complete variable domain reads KAGVTQTPRYLIKTRGQQVTLSCSPISGHRSVSWYQQTPGQGLQFLFEYFSETQRNKGNFPGRFSGRQFSNSRSEMNVSTLELGDSALYLCASSLGDTGELFFGEGSRLTVL.

The chain employs TRBV9 and TRBJ2-5, with 10 bases identical to TRBD2. The V gene end was trimmed by 2 bases and the J gene end by 3 bases; junction bases not matched to a gene: 7. Looked up from germline, CDR1 is SGDLS and CDR2 is YYNGEE. The CDR3 has 16 amino acids. Here the CDR3 DNA reads TGTGCCAGCAGCGTCCTACCTCTAGCGGGGGAAGAGACCCAGTACTTC. Its protein product is CASSVLPLAGEETQYF.

The rearrangement uses TRBV6-1 and TRBJ2-1, with 9 positions matching TRBD1. The CDR3 loop spans 16 amino acids. V was clipped by 1 base and J by 8 bases; unmatched bases: 9. The germline V gene encodes CDR1 MNHNS and CDR2 SASEGT. DNA for the CDR3: TGTGCCAGCAGTGAAGGGGACAGGGTAGCGTTTTATGAGCAGTTCTTC. Residues: CASSEGDRVAFYEQFF.

V and J are TRBV5-1 and TRBJ2-7; 9 bases line up with TRBD1. There are 15 residues in the CDR3. CDR1 and CDR2 from the germline V gene are SGHRS and YFSETQ. Trimming removed 2 bases from V and 6 bases from J; junction bases left unmatched: 9. This CDR3 is CASSFFGQGTGEQYF. The CDR3 DNA reads as TGCGCCAGCAGCTTCTTCGGACAGGGGACCGGCGAGCAGTACTTC.

Only one count was recorded for this clone. The chain joins TRBV30 to TRBJ1-2; TRBD1 aligns across 10 bases. This CDR3 spans 15 amino acids. Germline V gene lookup returns CDR1 GTSNPN and CDR2 SVGIG (reference sequence). V dropped 1 base and J dropped 3; count of bases not matched to a gene: 5. CDR3 amino acids: CAWSGGQGPYYGYTF. In DNA, the CDR3 is TGTGCCTGGAGTGGGGGACAGGGGCCTTACTATGGCTACACCTTC.

Note on this clone: The sample contains more than one DNA sequence encoding this CDR3. The chain uses TRBV5-1 and TRBJ1-2; 8 nucleotides align to TRBD1. V was pared by 0 bases and J by 7 bases, with 5 bases of the junction left unmatched. The CDR3 is 14 amino acids. Germline values: CDR1 SGHRS, CDR2 YFSETQ. The CDR3 reads CASSLAGTGGGYTF. The CDR3 bases are TGCGCCAGCAGCTTGGCCGGGACAGGAGGTGGCTACACCTTC.

The CDR3 region is CAISFSWGRDSYSNQPQHF. CDR3 nucleotides: TGTGCCATCAGTTTTAGCTGGGGGCGCGACTCTTATAGCAATCAGCCCCAGCATTTT. The rearrangement links TRBV10-3 to TRBJ1-5; perhaps TRBD1 as D (6 bases). Germline CDR1 ENHRY, CDR2 SYGVKD. The V end was cut by 5 bases, the J end by 0 bases, with 23 bases between. The CDR3 spans 19 residues.

This clone was recorded a few times. The genes are TRBV18 and TRBJ1-4, with 7 bases that match TRBD1. The CDR3 covers 15 residues. From germline, CDR1 is KGHSH and CDR2 LQKENI. Unmatched junction bases numbered 3, after V lost 2 bases and J lost 3 bases. CDR3 DNA sequence: TGTGCCAGCTCACCAAGGGACAGATCTAATGAAAAACTGTTTTTT. Translated: CASSPRDRSNEKLFF.

The chain carries TRBV2 and TRBJ1-4, with D unclear. From germline, CDR1 is SNHLY and CDR2 FYNNEI. CDR3 length equals 14 residues. The V gene lost 6 bases and the J gene lost 6 bases, with 14 bases spanning the gap. The DNA of the CDR3 is TGTGCCAGCAGACGAGACAAAGGCTATGAAAAACTGTTTTTT. This gives the protein CASRRDKGYEKLFF.

J is TRBJ1-4 and V is TRBV2, with unresolved D. CDR3 length: 15 amino acids. V lost 4 bases, J lost 0 bases, and 9 bases lay in between. Germline CDR1 and CDR2: SNHLY and FYNNEI. The CDR3 DNA sequence: TGTGCCAGCAGTGCATCGGTCTCAACTAATGAAAAACTGTTTTTT. Encoded protein: CASSASVSTNEKLFF.

This sequence joins TRBV5-1 and TRBJ2-2; 7 bases map to TRBD1. Germline CDR1 and CDR2: SGHRS and YFSETQ. V lost 5 bases and J lost 2; bases outside the gene matches: 3. The CDR3 is 14 residues long. The CDR3 loop is CASRGQINTGELFF. DNA for the CDR3: TGCGCCAGCAGGGGACAGATAAACACCGGGGAGCTGTTTTTT. Filled out from reference TRBV5-1 and TRBJ2-2, the complete variable domain reads KAGVTQTPRYLIKTRGQQVTLSCSPISGHRSVSWYQQTPGQGLQFLFEYFSETQRNKGNFPGRFSGRQFSNSRSEMNVSTLELGDSALYLCASRGQINTGELFFGEGSRLTVL.

This clone was counted once. The chain uses TRBV30 and TRBJ1-6; no firm D call. There are 12 residues in the CDR3. From germline, CDR1 is GTSNPN and CDR2 SVGIG (reference sequence). V lost 0 bases and J 12 bases, leaving 9 bases between the germline ends. In DNA form, the CDR3 reads TGTGCCTGGAGTGTATTTGCGGGACCCCTCCACTTT. As protein: CAWSVFAGPLHF.